Following are 25 T cell receptor beta chains from one sample sequenced in a study of blood T cell repertoires in COVID-19. Sequenced by immunoSEQ multiplex PCR; TCRdb stores in-frame clones only, minus some. This sample has 200,000 to 250,000 clones; approximately 83% occur once, and the top ten carry about 3%. The sequencing input was peripheral blood. These receptor sequences come from a woman aged 30 to 39 who had recovered from COVID-19.

J is TRBJ2-3 and V is TRBV10-3; TRBD1 matches 7 bases. Germline V CDR1 and CDR2: ENHRY, SYGVKD. The CDR3 loop spans 15 amino acids. Trimming at V came to 4 bases and at J to 1 base, leaving 5 bases not matched to a gene. The CDR3 here is CAISVRGRGTDTQYF. The CDR3 DNA is TGTGCCATCAGTGTAAGGGGGCGCGGCACAGATACGCAGTATTTT.

This clone has only one observation. V is TRBV30 and J is TRBJ1-1, with D possibly being TRBD1 (6 bases). The V gene lost 3 bases and the J gene lost 5 bases, with 19 bases spanning the gap. Germline V gives CDR1 GTSNPN, CDR2 SVGIG (reference sequence). The CDR3 extends over 15 amino acids. The CDR3 DNA sequence: TGTGCCTGGAGCTTTGATGGGGGGGCGAGGACTGAAGCTTTCTTT. Protein: CAWSFDGGARTEAFF.

V usage is TRBV5-1 and J usage is TRBJ2-3, with 9 bases identical to TRBD2. With V trimmed by 0 bases and J by 0 bases, 8 bases remained unmatched. Germline-derived CDR1 and CDR2 are SGHRS and YFSETQ. The CDR3 covers 18 residues. The CDR3: CASSLGAGGSKSTDTQYF. The CDR3 DNA sequence: TGCGCCAGCAGCTTGGGAGCGGGGGGCTCAAAGAGCACAGATACGCAGTATTTT.

On this clone itself: A junction boundary mismatches the germline segment, possibly from a read error. The V and J genes are TRBV20-1 and TRBJ1-4, with 9 bases matching TRBD1. This CDR3 has 13 amino acids. From germline, CDR1 is DFQATT and CDR2 SNEGSKA (reference sequence). CDR3 DNA: TGCAGTGCTAGTGACCGGGACAGGGAAAGACTGTTTTTT. It codes for CSASDRDRERLFF.

This chain uses TRBV27 with TRBJ2-1, with 8 bases matching TRBD1. CDR1 MNHEY and CDR2 SMNVEV come from the germline V gene (reference sequence). This CDR3 spans 16 amino acids. The V gene end was trimmed by 5 bases and the J gene end by 0 bases; junction bases not matched to a gene: 6. The CDR3 protein is CASSHGQGISYNEQFF. CDR3 coding DNA: TGTGCCAGCAGTCACGGACAGGGAATCTCCTACAATGAGCAGTTCTTC.

This clone showed up just once. The chain carries TRBV27 and TRBJ2-7; TRBD1 might be the D (5 bases). Germline lookup yields CDR1 MNHEY and CDR2 SMNVEV (reference sequence). CDR3 size: 13 residues. Trimming shortened V by 11 bases and J by 2 bases, and 16 bases separated the two germline ends. DNA for the CDR3: TGTGCCTCCTCCCAGGGTCTTCCCTACGAGCAGTACTTC. It yields the protein CASSQGLPYEQYF.

Note on this clone: Other DNA sequences in the same sample also yield this CDR3. The CDR3 DNA reads TGCGCCAGCAGCCCGACAGACGAGCAGTACTTC. This gives the protein CASSPTDEQYF. The chain links TRBV5-1 to TRBJ2-7; perhaps TRBD1 as D (5 bases). V shed 4 bases and J shed 5 bases, with 7 bases lying between them. The CDR3 has 11 amino acids. CDR1 is SGHRS, CDR2 YFSETQ, per germline.

This chain links TRBV2 with TRBJ1-3; D is perhaps TRBD1 (6 bases). V lost 5 bases to trimming and J lost 2 bases, with 19 bases between them. Germline-derived CDR1 and CDR2 are SNHLY and FYNNEI. This CDR3 comprises 17 residues. The CDR3 is CASSFLRNKGAGNTIYF. DNA for the CDR3: TGTGCCAGCAGTTTCCTCCGGAACAAGGGGGCTGGAAACACCATATATTTT.

V and J are TRBV6-5 and TRBJ1-1; 7 positions agree with TRBD1. The CDR3 loop spans 10 amino acids. Trimming removed 8 bases from V and 8 bases from J; junction bases left unmatched: 2. Germline V gene sequence: CDR1 MNHEY, CDR2 SVGAGI. The CDR3 coding sequence is TGTGCCAGCGGGGACAGCGAAGCTTTCTTT. As protein: CASGDSEAFF.

The chain couples TRBV6-1 to TRBJ1-1, with D possibly being TRBD1 (6 bases). This CDR3 has 14 residues. V was trimmed by 3 bases and J by 4 bases, leaving 12 bases between them. Germline V gene lookup returns CDR1 MNHNS and CDR2 SASEGT. The CDR3 reads CASSDRGGVTEAFF. CDR3 sequence (DNA): TGTGCCAGCAGTGATAGGGGGGGCGTCACTGAAGCTTTCTTT.

This chain uses TRBV11-2 with TRBJ2-6; D unresolved. The CDR3 spans 15 residues. V shed 5 bases and J shed 5 bases, with 13 bases lying between them. Per germline, CDR1 SGHAT and CDR2 FQNNGV. The CDR3 is CASSLPLAWANVLTF. CDR3 bases: TGTGCCAGCAGCCTACCCCTCGCCTGGGCCAACGTCCTGACTTTC.

The V call is TRBV7-9, the J call TRBJ2-2; 11 nucleotides align to TRBD1. This CDR3 comprises 16 residues. After removal of 6 bases from V and 5 bases from J, the junction contained 8 bases not matched to a gene. Germline values: CDR1 SEHNR, CDR2 FQNEAQ (reference sequence). The CDR3: CASRPGTGGLTGELFF. The CDR3 DNA reads TGTGCCAGCAGGCCCGGGACAGGGGGACTAACCGGGGAGCTGTTTTTT. Full variable domain (missing parts from reference TRBV7-9 and TRBJ2-2): DTGVSQNPRHKITKRGQNVTFRCDPISEHNRLYWYRQTLGQGPEFLTYFQNEAQLEKSRLLSDRFSAERPKGSFSTLEIQRTEQGDSAMYLCASRPGTGGLTGELFFGEGSRLTVL.

This CDR3 reads CSASLGQGAYGYTF. The CDR3 DNA reads as TGCAGTGCTAGTTTGGGACAGGGGGCCTATGGCTACACCTTC. The chain carries TRBV20-1 and TRBJ1-2; 12 bases match TRBD1. The junction had 3 bases not matched to a gene; V was cut back by 3 bases and J by 4 bases. The CDR3 runs to 14 residues. Per the germline V gene, CDR1 is DFQATT and CDR2 is SNEGSKA (reference sequence).

The genes are TRBV19 and TRBJ2-5, with D unclear. With 2 bases removed from V and 1 base from J, the gap between germline ends came to 5 bases. CDR1 and CDR2 (germline): LNHDA, SQIVND (reference sequence). This CDR3 comprises 13 residues. CDR3 loop: CASSIFSQETQYF. The CDR3 coding sequence is TGTGCCAGTAGTATATTCAGCCAAGAGACCCAGTACTTC.

V usage is TRBV3-1 (or the pseudogene TRBV3-2) and J usage is TRBJ1-2; tentative D call: TRBD1 (6 bases). Trimming removed 6 bases at V and 4 bases at J, with 15 bases between. This CDR3 region has 14 residues. Germline-derived CDR1 and CDR2 are LGHDT and YNNKEL (reference sequence). The CDR3 nucleotides read TGTGCCAGCAGACAACACAGGGAACCCTATGGCTACACCTTC. Amino acids: CASRQHREPYGYTF.

The rearrangement links TRBV6-5 to TRBJ2-1, with a possible D match to TRBD1 (6 bases). The V and J ends lost 2 bases and 2 bases respectively, with 10 bases between them. Germline assignment: CDR1 MNHEY and CDR2 SVGAGI. The CDR3 sequence is 15 residues long. The CDR3 DNA is TGTGCCAGCAGTTACGGTAGGACAGCCTACAATGAGCAGTTCTTC. This gives the protein CASSYGRTAYNEQFF.

The rearrangement links TRBV24-1 to TRBJ1-1; no definite D call. Germline assignment: CDR1 KGHDR and CDR2 SFDVKD. Trimming pared 5 bases from V and 1 base from J, leaving 13 bases between. CDR3 length: 15 residues. The CDR3, as DNA: TGTGCCACCAGTGGGGCCCTGGTCTGGAACACTGAAGCTTTCTTT. Translating it yields CATSGALVWNTEAFF.

This rearrangement joins TRBV3-1 (or the pseudogene TRBV3-2) to TRBJ2-3, with 8 positions matching TRBD2. From germline, CDR1 is LGHDT and CDR2 YNNKEL (reference sequence). The CDR3 is made up of 16 amino acids. The junction had 6 bases not matched to a gene; V was cut back by 4 bases and J by 0 bases. The CDR3 region has the DNA TGTGCCAGCAGCCGAGGAGAGCGGGGGAGCACAGATACGCAGTATTTT. Encoded protein: CASSRGERGSTDTQYF.

V usage is TRBV5-5 and J usage is TRBJ2-3, with D unresolved. Trimming shortened V by 2 bases and J by 1 base, and 11 bases separated the two germline ends. The germline CDR1 and CDR2 sequences are SGHKS and YYEKEE (reference sequence). The CDR3 consists of 15 residues. CDR3 residues: CASSFSGFGTDTQYF. Written as DNA, the CDR3 is TGTGCCAGCAGCTTTTCCGGGTTCGGCACAGATACGCAGTATTTT.

This clone was found a few times. The chain carries TRBV7-9 and TRBJ1-1; TRBD1 matches at 9 bases. With 4 bases clipped from V and 8 bases from J, the junction kept 8 bases outside the gene matches. Germline lookup yields CDR1 SEHNR and CDR2 FQNEAQ (reference sequence). CDR3 size: 14 residues. The CDR3 nucleotides read TGTGCCAGCAGCTCCGGGACAGGGACTAGGGAAGCTTTCTTT. Amino acid sequence: CASSSGTGTREAFF.

V and J are TRBV7-6 and TRBJ1-5, with D hard to call. Germline V gene lookup returns CDR1 SGHVS and CDR2 FNYEAQ. Trimming took 1 base from V and 3 from J, leaving 10 bases between them. The CDR3 is made up of 15 amino acids. The CDR3 bases are TGTGCCAGCAGCTTAGGGGCAGGCGTCAATCAGCCCCAGCATTTT. Translating it yields CASSLGAGVNQPQHF. The variable domain in full, completed from reference TRBV7-6 and TRBJ1-5, reads GAGVSQSPRYKVTKRGQDVALRCDPISGHVSLYWYRQALGQGPEFLTYFNYEAQQDKSGLPNDRFSAERPEGSISTLTIQRTEQRDSAMYRCASSLGAGVNQPQHFGDGTRLSIL.

This clone was seen more than once but under ten times. This chain connects TRBV6-5 to TRBJ1-1; possible D gene TRBD1, 6 bases. With 6 bases removed from V and 2 bases from J, the gap between germline ends came to 16 bases. The CDR3 loop spans 15 amino acids. CDR1 is MNHEY and CDR2 is SVGAGI in the germline V gene. The CDR3 sequence: CASSTLGTLNTEAFF. CDR3 bases: TGTGCCAGCAGCACCCTAGGGACACTTAACACTGAAGCTTTCTTT.

The chain employs TRBV10-3 and TRBJ2-2, with a possible D match to TRBD2 (5 bases). The CDR3 loop spans 13 amino acids. From germline, CDR1 is ENHRY and CDR2 SYGVKD. V was clipped by 2 bases and J by 6 bases, with 7 bases between them. This chain's CDR3 is CAISEAGSGELFF. In DNA form, the CDR3 reads TGTGCCATCAGTGAGGCGGGTTCCGGGGAGCTGTTTTTT.

The genes are TRBV6-5 and TRBJ1-1; TRBD1 matches 10 bases. The germline V gene has CDR1 MNHEY and CDR2 SVGAGI. This CDR3 contains 15 residues. The CDR3 nucleotides are TGTTACACGGACAGGGGGTTCTCAATGAACACTGAAGCTTTCTTT. Protein sequence: CYTDRGFSMNTEAFF.

In the case of this clone: A much larger clone differs from this one at a single base, so this may be a read error. This chain links TRBV7-9 with TRBJ2-5; maybe TRBD1 (5 bases). Germline V CDR1 and CDR2: SEHNR, FQNEAQ (reference sequence). This CDR3 is built from 15 residues. Trimming stripped 0 bases from V and 5 bases from J, with 13 bases between. The CDR3 DNA is TGTGCCAGCAGCTTAGCGGGGCAGGGCAAGGAGACCCAGTACTTC. It is translated as CASSLAGQGKETQYF. Filled out from reference TRBV7-9 and TRBJ2-5, the complete variable domain reads DTGVSQNPRHKITKRGQNVTFRCDPISEHNRLYWYRQTLGQGPEFLTYFQNEAQLEKSRLLSDRFSAERPKGSFSTLEIQRTEQGDSAMYLCASSLAGQGKETQYFGPGTRLLVL.